This TCR beta chain originates from a study of molecular identifiers for immune sequencing clone quantification. With 5 bases removed from V and 4 bases from J, the gap between germline ends came to 11 bases. The CDR3 is 13 residues long. The germline V gene encodes CDR1 LNHDA and CDR2 SQIVND (reference sequence). Points on this clonotype: The antigen remains unidentified.

TCRdb processed the PCR reads anew with MiXCR; each CDR3 protein has one entry. The table has tens of thousands of distinct CDR3 sequences, over 20% seen once; the top ten hold around 1.1%. Sorted naive CD8 T cells, 20,000 to 1,000,000, were sequenced from 10%, 30% or 50% RNA. Broader study findings: Barcode collisions between identical TCR molecules could shrink estimates of highly expanded clone sizes. Jurkat TCR RNA that was spiked in from one cell was reportedly detectable among one million naive cells.

The TCR originated in a human donor in good health. Some libraries in this study had Jurkat cell RNA spiked in. The sequencing input was naive CD8+ T cells from blood, with Jurkat cell RNA spiked in. Regarding subset: FACS-sorted CD8+CD4-CCR7+CD45RA+ naive T cells. V gene TRBV19 combines with J gene TRBJ2-5, with D perhaps matching TRBD1 or TRBD2 (6 bases each). This CDR3 reads CASSLGGAETQYF. The CDR3 nucleotides read TGTGCCAGTAGTTTGGGGGGCGCAGAGACCCAGTACTTC.